This is a list of T cell receptor beta chains from one sample in a study of T cell repertoires in cytomegalovirus infection. No antigen has been identified for these receptors. TCRdb processed the reads anew with MiXCR; each CDR3 protein has one entry. The sample carries about 920,000 distinct CDR3 sequences, approximately 33% recorded once. The source material was cultured CD8+ T cells from PBMCs, sampled from culture after CMV antigen stimulation. These receptors all come from a human donor in good health (CMV status not recorded). Some clones in this sample may be carry-over from other donors' samples. CDR3s include the opening cysteine and the closing phenylalanine or tryptophan. The order of the fields is V gene, D gene, J gene, clone size, CDR3 protein, CDR3 DNA. A D gene is named only where the DNA matches it firmly. A row's size may be missing; if present it is once, few, many or a size class.

v_call: TRBV29-1; d_call: TRBD1; j_call: TRBJ2-6; clone_size: few; cdr3_aa: CSVWGRDRGSGANVLTF; cdr3_nt: TGCAGCGTTTGGGGCCGGGACAGGGGTTCTGGGGCCAACGTCCTGACTTTC
v_call: TRBV12-5; d_call: .; j_call: TRBJ2-1; clone_size: .; cdr3_aa: CASGPGSEQFF; cdr3_nt: TGTGCTAGTGGTCCGGGTAGTGAGCAGTTCTTC
v_call: TRBV6-6; d_call: TRBD2; j_call: TRBJ2-1; clone_size: few; cdr3_aa: CASSSRVAGSYNEQFF; cdr3_nt: TGTGCCAGCAGTTCCAGGGTAGCGGGGTCATACAATGAGCAGTTCTTC
v_call: TRBV6-5; d_call: .; j_call: TRBJ2-5; clone_size: .; cdr3_aa: CASSYSTVLQETQYF; cdr3_nt: TGTGCCAGCAGTTACTCGACGGTTCTTCAAGAGACCCAGTACTTC
v_call: TRBV7-9; d_call: .; j_call: TRBJ1-2; clone_size: .; cdr3_aa: CASSPRQGANYGYTF; cdr3_nt: TGTGCCAGCAGCCCCCGGCAGGGCGCTAACTATGGCTACACCTTC
v_call: TRBV27; d_call: .; j_call: TRBJ1-5; clone_size: .; cdr3_aa: CASSGYTNQPQHF; cdr3_nt: TGTGCCAGCAGTGGATATACCAATCAGCCCCAGCATTTT
v_call: TRBV24-1; d_call: .; j_call: TRBJ2-2; clone_size: few; cdr3_aa: CATSDKSNTGELFF; cdr3_nt: TGTGCCACCAGTGATAAGAGTAACACCGGGGAGCTGTTTTTT
v_call: TRBV6-2/TRBV6-3; d_call: .; j_call: TRBJ2-3; clone_size: .; cdr3_aa: CASSRALTDTQYF; cdr3_nt: TGTGCCAGCAGCCGCGCTCTGACAGATACGCAGTATTTT
v_call: TRBV6-1; d_call: .; j_call: TRBJ2-7; clone_size: many; cdr3_aa: CASSEGSSYEQYF; cdr3_nt: TGTGCCAGCAGTGAAGGCAGCTCCTACGAGCAGTACTTC
v_call: TRBV7-2; d_call: TRBD1; j_call: TRBJ1-2; clone_size: many; cdr3_aa: CASSSGTGDTF; cdr3_nt: TGTGCCAGCAGCTCCGGGACAGGGGATACCTTC
v_call: TRBV20-1; d_call: .; j_call: TRBJ2-3; clone_size: .; cdr3_aa: CSARAPGLLTDTQYF; cdr3_nt: TGCAGTGCTAGAGCCCCAGGACTACTCACAGATACGCAGTATTTT
v_call: TRBV6-5; d_call: .; j_call: TRBJ1-5; clone_size: many; cdr3_aa: CASSLSTISNQPQHF; cdr3_nt: TGTGCCAGCAGCCTTTCCACCATCAGCAATCAGCCCCAGCATTTT
v_call: TRBV15; d_call: TRBD2; j_call: TRBJ2-1; clone_size: .; cdr3_aa: CATSTRRGSSYNEQFF; cdr3_nt: TGTGCCACCAGCACTCGGCGGGGGAGCTCCTACAATGAGCAGTTCTTC
v_call: TRBV2; d_call: .; j_call: TRBJ2-3; clone_size: .; cdr3_aa: CASPAGSRTDTQYF; cdr3_nt: TGTGCCAGCCCGGCGGGCTCTCGCACAGATACGCAGTATTTT
v_call: TRBV10-3; d_call: TRBD1; j_call: TRBJ2-1; clone_size: few; cdr3_aa: CAITPRDREFNEQFF; cdr3_nt: TGTGCCATCACCCCCCGGGACAGGGAATTTAATGAGCAGTTCTTC
v_call: TRBV5-5; d_call: .; j_call: TRBJ1-4; clone_size: .; cdr3_aa: CASSYGPGLFF; cdr3_nt: TGTGCCAGCAGCTACGGACCGGGTCTGTTTTTT
v_call: TRBV10-3; d_call: .; j_call: TRBJ1-4; clone_size: .; cdr3_aa: CAISDGGGEREKLFF; cdr3_nt: TGTGCCATCAGTGACGGGGGAGGCGAGAGGGAAAAACTGTTTTTT
v_call: TRBV4-2; d_call: TRBD1; j_call: TRBJ2-7; clone_size: once; cdr3_aa: CASSLGQGADYEQYF; cdr3_nt: TGTGCCAGCAGCCTAGGACAGGGGGCTGACTACGAGCAGTACTTC
v_call: TRBV12-5; d_call: .; j_call: TRBJ2-5; clone_size: .; cdr3_aa: CATSRGRSETQYF; cdr3_nt: TGTGCTACCTCGAGGGGTCGATCTGAGACCCAGTACTTC
v_call: TRBV4-3; d_call: .; j_call: TRBJ2-3; clone_size: .; cdr3_aa: CASSLDRPSTDTQYF; cdr3_nt: TGCGCCAGCAGCCTGGACAGACCTAGCACAGATACGCAGTATTTT
v_call: TRBV10-2; d_call: .; j_call: TRBJ2-1; clone_size: .; cdr3_aa: CASSAPVIGPHEQFF; cdr3_nt: TGCGCCAGCAGTGCCCCCGTGATTGGCCCTCATGAGCAGTTCTTC
v_call: TRBV20-1; d_call: .; j_call: TRBJ2-1; clone_size: .; cdr3_aa: CSARGDSGNEQFF; cdr3_nt: TGCAGTGCTAGAGGAGACTCCGGGAATGAGCAGTTCTTC
v_call: TRBV27; d_call: TRBD1; j_call: TRBJ2-1; clone_size: few; cdr3_aa: CASSLMIPGGPYNEQFF; cdr3_nt: TGTGCCAGCAGTTTAATGATCCCAGGGGGCCCTTACAATGAGCAGTTCTTC
v_call: TRBV27; d_call: .; j_call: TRBJ1-1; clone_size: few; cdr3_aa: CASSFSGQRQVNTEAFF; cdr3_nt: TGTGCCAGCAGTTTCTCCGGACAGCGCCAAGTGAACACTGAAGCTTTCTTT
v_call: TRBV7-9; d_call: .; j_call: TRBJ2-5; clone_size: few; cdr3_aa: CASSLGRWMQETQYF; cdr3_nt: TGTGCCAGCAGCTTAGGTAGATGGATGCAAGAGACCCAGTACTTC
v_call: TRBV5-1; d_call: .; j_call: TRBJ2-7; clone_size: .; cdr3_aa: CASSFGGRPGDEQYF; cdr3_nt: TGCGCCAGCAGCTTCGGTGGGAGGCCGGGAGACGAGCAGTACTTC
v_call: TRBV25-1; d_call: .; j_call: TRBJ2-1; clone_size: .; cdr3_aa: CASSEYFGREGVSGSYNEQFF; cdr3_nt: TGTGCCAGCAGTGAATATTTCGGCAGGGAGGGGGTAAGTGGCTCCTACAATGAGCAGTTCTTC
v_call: TRBV7-9; d_call: .; j_call: TRBJ1-1; clone_size: .; cdr3_aa: CASSLALDRPGTEAFF; cdr3_nt: TGTGCCAGCAGCTTAGCGCTAGACAGGCCGGGCACTGAAGCTTTCTTT
v_call: TRBV7-4; d_call: .; j_call: TRBJ2-3; clone_size: .; cdr3_aa: CASSRDLFPDTQYF; cdr3_nt: TGTGCCAGCAGCCGGGACCTGTTCCCAGATACGCAGTATTTT
v_call: TRBV7-9; d_call: .; j_call: TRBJ1-4; clone_size: .; cdr3_aa: CASSTTGTTGEKLFF; cdr3_nt: TGTGCCAGCAGTACAACCGGGACCACGGGTGAAAAACTGTTTTTT
v_call: TRBV7-6; d_call: TRBD2; j_call: TRBJ2-7; clone_size: many; cdr3_aa: CASSLDPSGGREQYF; cdr3_nt: TGTGCCAGCAGCTTAGATCCTAGCGGGGGGAGGGAGCAGTACTTC
v_call: TRBV12-3/TRBV12-4; d_call: .; j_call: TRBJ1-2; clone_size: .; cdr3_aa: CASGDPLGANYGYTF; cdr3_nt: TGTGCCAGCGGGGACCCCCTAGGAGCTAACTATGGCTACACCTTC
v_call: TRBV6-1; d_call: TRBD1; j_call: TRBJ2-5; clone_size: few; cdr3_aa: CASRSGTGFLETQYF; cdr3_nt: TGTGCCAGCAGGTCCGGGACAGGGTTTTTAGAGACCCAGTACTTC
v_call: TRBV2; d_call: .; j_call: TRBJ1-5; clone_size: .; cdr3_aa: CASHRAPGNQPQHF; cdr3_nt: TGTGCCAGCCACCGGGCCCCAGGCAATCAGCCCCAGCATTTT
v_call: TRBV19; d_call: .; j_call: TRBJ1-6; clone_size: few; cdr3_aa: CASQRGPEAALLHF; cdr3_nt: TGTGCCAGCCAAAGAGGTCCGGAGGCGGCCCTCCTCCACTTT
v_call: TRBV28; d_call: .; j_call: TRBJ2-1; clone_size: .; cdr3_aa: CASNIQLRGSSYNEQFF; cdr3_nt: TGTGCCAGCAACATCCAATTACGGGGGAGCTCCTACAATGAGCAGTTCTTC
v_call: TRBV12-3/TRBV12-4; d_call: .; j_call: TRBJ2-7; clone_size: many; cdr3_aa: CASTWGAYEQYF; cdr3_nt: TGTGCCAGCACCTGGGGGGCCTACGAGCAGTACTTC
v_call: TRBV4-3; d_call: .; j_call: TRBJ1-6; clone_size: .; cdr3_aa: CASSQDLWGSGSPLHF; cdr3_nt: TGCGCCAGCAGCCAAGATCTATGGGGGTCCGGGTCACCCCTCCACTTT
v_call: TRBV20-1; d_call: .; j_call: TRBJ1-6; clone_size: .; cdr3_aa: CTAWDGLPTSPLHF; cdr3_nt: TGCACCGCTTGGGACGGACTCCCCACTTCACCCCTCCACTTT
v_call: TRBV7-6; d_call: TRBD2; j_call: TRBJ2-3; clone_size: .; cdr3_aa: CANSLGGALTDTQYF; cdr3_nt: TGTGCCAACAGCCTCGGGGGGGCACTCACAGATACGCAGTATTTT
v_call: TRBV6-8; d_call: .; j_call: TRBJ1-1; clone_size: .; cdr3_aa: CASSTRTTEAFF; cdr3_nt: TGTGCCAGCAGTACGAGGACCACTGAAGCTTTCTTT
v_call: TRBV2; d_call: TRBD1; j_call: TRBJ2-1; clone_size: .; cdr3_aa: CASRGTVHEQFF; cdr3_nt: TGTGCCAGCAGAGGGACAGTGCATGAGCAGTTCTTC
v_call: TRBV4-1; d_call: TRBD2; j_call: TRBJ2-1; clone_size: few; cdr3_aa: CASSQASAGAYNEQFF; cdr3_nt: TGCGCCAGCAGCCAAGCTTCAGCGGGGGCCTACAATGAGCAGTTCTTC
v_call: TRBV7-6; d_call: TRBD2; j_call: TRBJ2-5; clone_size: few; cdr3_aa: CASSLRGGGPQETQYF; cdr3_nt: TGTGCCAGCAGCTTGAGGGGCGGGGGGCCTCAAGAGACCCAGTACTTC
v_call: TRBV6-1; d_call: .; j_call: TRBJ2-7; clone_size: few; cdr3_aa: CASLGHPYEQYF; cdr3_nt: TGTGCCAGCCTAGGGCATCCCTACGAGCAGTACTTC
v_call: TRBV15; d_call: .; j_call: TRBJ2-3; clone_size: .; cdr3_aa: CATSGRFDTDTQYF; cdr3_nt: TGTGCCACCAGCGGACGGTTTGACACAGATACGCAGTATTTT
v_call: TRBV6-2/TRBV6-3; d_call: .; j_call: TRBJ2-1; clone_size: few; cdr3_aa: CASSYNPSEQFF; cdr3_nt: TGTGCCAGCAGTTACAATCCCTCTGAGCAGTTCTTC
v_call: TRBV28; d_call: TRBD1; j_call: TRBJ1-2; clone_size: .; cdr3_aa: CASSLDRDGYTF; cdr3_nt: TGTGCCAGCAGTTTAGACAGGGACGGCTACACCTTC
v_call: TRBV7-2; d_call: TRBD2; j_call: TRBJ2-1; clone_size: .; cdr3_aa: CASSLDSGGWNEQFF; cdr3_nt: TGTGCCAGCAGCTTAGATAGCGGGGGATGGAACGAGCAGTTCTTC
v_call: TRBV10-3; d_call: .; j_call: TRBJ1-6; clone_size: .; cdr3_aa: CAISEGPRGGNSPLHF; cdr3_nt: TGTGCCATCAGTGAGGGTCCCAGGGGCGGTAATTCACCCCTCCACTTT
v_call: TRBV12-3/TRBV12-4; d_call: .; j_call: TRBJ2-7; clone_size: .; cdr3_aa: CASSEVGGYDEQYF; cdr3_nt: TGTGCCAGCAGTGAAGTCGGAGGCTACGACGAGCAGTACTTC
v_call: TRBV2; d_call: .; j_call: TRBJ2-5; clone_size: .; cdr3_aa: CASLAGSGTQYF; cdr3_nt: TGTGCCAGTCTGGCAGGCTCCGGGACCCAGTACTTC
v_call: TRBV12-3/TRBV12-4; d_call: .; j_call: TRBJ2-1; clone_size: .; cdr3_aa: CASSLRLVGEQFF; cdr3_nt: TGTGCCAGCAGTCTCCGACTAGTAGGTGAGCAGTTCTTC
v_call: TRBV7-6; d_call: .; j_call: TRBJ2-3; clone_size: .; cdr3_aa: CASSLEIGSRLQSTQYF; cdr3_nt: TGTGCCAGCAGCTTAGAAATTGGGAGCCGGCTTCAGAGTACGCAGTATTTT
v_call: TRBV10-3; d_call: .; j_call: TRBJ1-3; clone_size: few; cdr3_aa: CAISERAGNTIYF; cdr3_nt: TGTGCCATCAGTGAAAGGGCTGGAAACACCATATATTTT
v_call: TRBV5-5; d_call: .; j_call: TRBJ1-1; clone_size: few; cdr3_aa: CASTTILNTEAFF; cdr3_nt: TGTGCCAGCACCACCATTCTGAACACTGAAGCTTTCTTT
v_call: TRBV7-9; d_call: TRBD2; j_call: TRBJ2-1; clone_size: many; cdr3_aa: CASSLGGLAGTYNEQFF; cdr3_nt: TGTGCCAGCAGCTTAGGGGGACTAGCGGGGACCTACAATGAGCAGTTCTTC
v_call: TRBV7-9; d_call: .; j_call: TRBJ1-2; clone_size: many; cdr3_aa: CASSLGDQGNYGYTF; cdr3_nt: TGTGCCAGCAGCTTAGGGGACCAGGGCAACTATGGCTACACCTTC
v_call: TRBV15; d_call: .; j_call: TRBJ1-4; clone_size: few; cdr3_aa: CATSRLGVPRRNEKLFF; cdr3_nt: TGTGCCACCAGCAGACTCGGGGTGCCCCGGCGGAATGAAAAACTGTTTTTT
v_call: TRBV5-1; d_call: TRBD1; j_call: TRBJ2-7; clone_size: .; cdr3_aa: CASSLVSGQTYEQYF; cdr3_nt: TGCGCCAGCAGCTTGGTTTCGGGACAGACCTACGAGCAGTACTTC